This T cell receptor (beta chain) stems from a study of T cells in Graves' hyperthyroidism and ophthalmopathy. This clonotype came up many times. The CDR3 regions of TCR beta were amplified from RNA transcripts. The HTBI primer set was used in a first-round RT-PCR of the TCR CDR3. TCRdb re-called the multiplex PCR reads through MiXCR, storing one row per CDR3 protein. The table has roughly 400,000 distinct CDR3 sequences, 15% to 18% seen once. The receptor's source is a woman in her late teens or twenties with Graves' hyperthyroidism that later progressed to Graves' ophthalmopathy. The sample consisted of blood.

CDR3: CASSPRTGAAEAFF. In nucleotides, the CDR3 is TGTGCCAGCAGCCCCCGGACAGGGGCAGCTGAAGCTTTCTTT. The rearrangement uses TRBV7-8 and TRBJ1-1, with TRBD1 matching over 9 bases. CDR1 and CDR2 (germline): SGHVS, FQNEAQ. The V segment lost 5 bases and the J segment 6 bases; nucleotides outside the gene matches: 7. The CDR3 contains 14 residues.